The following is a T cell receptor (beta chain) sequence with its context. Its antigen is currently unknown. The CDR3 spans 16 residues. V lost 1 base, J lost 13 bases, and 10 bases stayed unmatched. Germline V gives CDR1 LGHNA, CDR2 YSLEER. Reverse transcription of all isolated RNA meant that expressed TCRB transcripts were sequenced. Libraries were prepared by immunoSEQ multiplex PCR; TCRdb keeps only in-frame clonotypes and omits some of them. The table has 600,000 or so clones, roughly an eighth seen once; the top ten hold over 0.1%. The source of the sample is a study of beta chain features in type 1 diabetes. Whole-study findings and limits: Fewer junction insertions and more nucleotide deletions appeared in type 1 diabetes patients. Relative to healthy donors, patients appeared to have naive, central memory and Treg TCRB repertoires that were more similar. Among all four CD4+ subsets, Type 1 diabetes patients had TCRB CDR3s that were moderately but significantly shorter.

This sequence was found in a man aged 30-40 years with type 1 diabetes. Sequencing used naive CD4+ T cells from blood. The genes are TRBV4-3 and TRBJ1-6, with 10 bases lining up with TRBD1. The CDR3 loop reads CASSQAGGQGFGPLHF. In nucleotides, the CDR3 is TGCGCCAGCAGCCAAGCGGGGGGACAGGGGTTTGGGCCCCTCCACTTT.